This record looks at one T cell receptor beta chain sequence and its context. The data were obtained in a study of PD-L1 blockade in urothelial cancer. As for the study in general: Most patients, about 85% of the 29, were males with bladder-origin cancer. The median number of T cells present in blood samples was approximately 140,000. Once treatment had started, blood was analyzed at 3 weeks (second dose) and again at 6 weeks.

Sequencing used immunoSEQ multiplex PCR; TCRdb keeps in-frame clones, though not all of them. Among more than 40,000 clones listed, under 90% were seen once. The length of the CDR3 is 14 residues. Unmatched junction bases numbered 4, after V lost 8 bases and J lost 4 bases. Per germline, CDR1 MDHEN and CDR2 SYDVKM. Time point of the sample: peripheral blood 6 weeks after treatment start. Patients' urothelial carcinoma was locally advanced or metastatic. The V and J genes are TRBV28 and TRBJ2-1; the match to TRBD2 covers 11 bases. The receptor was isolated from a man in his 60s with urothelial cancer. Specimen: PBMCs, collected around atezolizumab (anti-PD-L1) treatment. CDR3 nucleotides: TGTGCCAGCTTACTAGCGGGGGCTTACAATGAGCAGTTCTTC. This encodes CASLLAGAYNEQFF.